This passage covers 27 T cell receptor beta chains from one sample sequenced in a study of response to subunit inactivated influenza vaccine. TCRdb analysed the RT-PCR reads with MiXCR anew, one entry per CDR3 protein. The sample includes 590,000 or so distinct CDR3 sequences, around 15% of them seen just once. Source: PBMCs from blood, taken roughly 2 weeks before vaccination. All receptors come from a man aged 45-65 years who received an inactivated influenza vaccine.

This clonotype was seen only a few times. The chain uses TRBV5-1 and TRBJ2-2; no clear D gene. The V gene lost 0 bases and the J gene lost 7 bases, with 10 bases spanning the gap. Germline V gives CDR1 SGHRS, CDR2 YFSETQ. The CDR3 consists of 14 residues. This CDR3 reads CASSLEAPDGELFF. Here the CDR3 DNA reads TGCGCCAGCAGCTTGGAGGCCCCGGACGGGGAGCTGTTTTTT.

This clonotype was picked up a small number of times. The gene calls are TRBV6-6 and TRBJ1-2; D uncertain. Germline V gene lookup returns CDR1 MNHNY and CDR2 SVGAGI (reference sequence). The CDR3 contains 12 residues. Trimming took off 4 bases at V and 5 bases at J, with 8 bases between the two ends. The CDR3 nucleotides are TGTGCCAGCAGTTCTACGACGTATGGCTACACCTTC. It specifies CASSSTTYGYTF.

The V and J genes are TRBV20-1 and TRBJ2-7; tentative D call: TRBD2 (5 bases). Germline CDR1 reads DFQATT; CDR2 reads SNEGSKA (reference sequence). This CDR3 is 12 amino acids long. The CDR3 is CSSPGISYEQYF. Here the CDR3 DNA reads TGCAGCTCACCGGGGATCTCCTACGAGCAGTACTTC.

This clonotype was seen a few times. The chain combines TRBV7-8 with TRBJ2-7, with 9 positions matching TRBD2. The V and J ends lost 0 bases and 6 bases, in that order; junction bases with no gene match: 6. The V gene's germline CDR1 is SGHVS and CDR2 FQNEAQ. The CDR3 length is 15 residues. The CDR3 sequence is CASSLAAAGGIEQYF. For the CDR3, the DNA is TGTGCCAGCAGCTTAGCCGCCGCGGGGGGGATCGAGCAGTACTTC. Based on the CDR3 plus reference TRBV7-8 and TRBJ2-7, the full variable domain is GAGVSQSPRYKVAKRGQDVALRCDPISGHVSLFWYQQALGQGPEFLTYFQNEAQLDKSGLPSDRFFAERPEGSVSTLKIQRTQQEDSAVYLCASSLAAAGGIEQYFGPGTRLTVT.

This clonotype was counted a few times. The V gene is TRBV7-8, the J gene TRBJ2-7; D perhaps matches TRBD2 (6 bases). The CDR3 covers 15 residues. V lost 0 bases and J 0 bases, leaving 9 bases between the germline ends. Germline CDR1 reads SGHVS; CDR2 reads FQNEAQ. The CDR3 protein is CASSLARGISYEQYF. DNA for the CDR3: TGTGCCAGCAGCTTAGCGCGGGGAATCTCCTACGAGCAGTACTTC.

This clonotype came up once. The chain is built from TRBV27 and TRBJ2-4, with TRBD2 as a possible D gene (6 bases). Germline assignment: CDR1 MNHEY and CDR2 SMNVEV (reference sequence). This CDR3 spans 15 amino acids. The V end lost 0 bases, the J end lost 8 bases, and 14 bases lay between the germline ends. CDR3 sequence reads: CASSLSWGGGYIQYF. CDR3 nucleotide sequence: TGTGCCAGCAGTTTATCCTGGGGCGGAGGGTACATTCAGTACTTC.

This clonotype came up a few times. J is TRBJ2-3 and V is TRBV5-1; D gene unclear. The CDR3 extends over 15 amino acids. The germline gives CDR1 SGHRS, CDR2 YFSETQ. Deletions cut 4 bases from V and 2 bases from J, with 14 bases between. CDR3 loop: CASSRDIPNTDTQYF. In DNA form, the CDR3 reads TGCGCCAGCAGCCGTGACATACCTAACACAGATACGCAGTATTTT.

This rearrangement joins TRBV2 to TRBJ1-6, with D maybe TRBD1 (6 bases). The CDR3 is made up of 14 amino acids. Germline CDR1 is SNHLY and CDR2 is FYNNEI. V was shortened by 5 bases and J by 9 bases, with 14 bases between the two germline ends. This CDR3 reads CASSMQGLGSPLHF. CDR3 coding DNA: TGTGCCAGCAGTATGCAGGGGCTAGGTTCACCCCTCCACTTT.

This chain uses TRBV6-1 with TRBJ2-5; D ambiguous. Germline CDR1 MNHNS, CDR2 SASEGT. CDR3 length: 14 amino acids. The V end lost 7 bases, the J end lost 4 bases, and 16 bases lay between the germline ends. CDR3 region: CASNPASGPETQYF. CDR3 DNA: TGTGCCAGCAATCCGGCCTCCGGGCCAGAGACCCAGTACTTC.

This clonotype was observed a few times. The J gene is TRBJ1-6, the V gene TRBV20-1, with a tentative D call TRBD1 (6 bases). The CDR3 runs to 17 residues. Deletions cut 3 bases from V and 2 bases from J, with 17 bases between. CDR1 and CDR2 from the germline V gene are DFQATT and SNEGSKA (reference sequence). The CDR3, as DNA: TGCAGTGCTAGGGACCCCGACAGGACCACCTATAATTCACCCCTCCACTTT. Its protein product is CSARDPDRTTYNSPLHF.

The CDR3 loop is CSARRTCGTYEQYF. CDR3 bases: TGCAGTGCTAGAAGGACTTGCGGGACCTACGAGCAGTACTTC. The chain is built from TRBV20-1 and TRBJ2-7, with D perhaps matching TRBD2 (6 bases). Germline V gene data show CDR1 as DFQATT and CDR2 as SNEGSKA (reference sequence). V was clipped by 2 bases and J by 2 bases, with 13 bases between them. This CDR3 region has 14 residues.

The V call is TRBV6-1, the J call TRBJ1-4, with no clear D. Germline-derived CDR1 and CDR2 are MNHNS and SASEGT. V lost 10 bases and J 4 bases, leaving 13 bases between the germline ends. The CDR3 loop spans 13 amino acids. CDR3 sequence (DNA): TGTGCCACCAGGAGGGCCATTAATGAAAAACTGTTTTTT. Its translation: CATRRAINEKLFF.

The sample holds a few counts of this clonotype. V is TRBV7-2 and J is TRBJ2-7, with D maybe TRBD1 (6 bases). Germline V gives CDR1 SGHTA, CDR2 FQGNSA. This CDR3 has 15 amino acids. V shed 5 bases and J shed 3 bases, with 17 bases lying between them. The CDR3 DNA reads TGTGCCAGCAGCGTACTGACAGGCGCGGACTACGAGCAGTACTTC. Translated: CASSVLTGADYEQYF.

A few counts support this clonotype. The gene calls are TRBV7-2 and TRBJ2-1, with D hard to call. The CDR3 is 12 residues long. Germline CDR1 and CDR2: SGHTA and FQGNSA. V was trimmed by 2 bases and J by 14 bases, leaving 13 bases between them. In nucleotides, the CDR3 is TGTGCCAGCAGCTTATCGGCCTCACCCGAGTTCTTC. Translated, it gives CASSLSASPEFF.

V is TRBV30 and J is TRBJ1-1, with D possibly being TRBD1 (6 bases). The V gene's germline CDR1 is GTSNPN and CDR2 SVGIG (reference sequence). The CDR3 is 13 amino acids. V shed 8 bases and J shed 1 base, with 14 bases lying between them. This CDR3 reads CAKSEGENTEAFF. The CDR3, as DNA: TGTGCCAAAAGTGAGGGGGAGAACACTGAAGCTTTCTTT.

This rearrangement joins TRBV9 to TRBJ1-5; TRBD1 might be the D (6 bases). This CDR3 comprises 15 residues. Per germline, CDR1 SGDLS and CDR2 YYNGEE. The V and J ends lost 3 bases and 4 bases respectively, with 14 bases between them. The CDR3 reads CASSAGQSNNQPQHF. For the CDR3, the DNA is TGTGCCAGCAGCGCCGGACAGAGCAATAATCAGCCCCAGCATTTT.

There are a few counts of this clonotype. The V gene is TRBV11-1, the J gene TRBJ2-6; 12 bases are a match to TRBD2. Unmatched junction bases numbered 12, after V lost 3 bases and J lost 0 bases. Germline CDR1 SGHAT, CDR2 FQDESV (reference sequence). This CDR3 has 21 amino acids. The CDR3 DNA is TGTGCCAGCAGCTTCCTTGTGTTCGGACTAGCGGGATCCTCTGGGGCCAACGTCCTGACTTTC. It is translated as CASSFLVFGLAGSSGANVLTF.

This chain connects TRBV5-8 to TRBJ2-1, with D perhaps matching TRBD2 (7 bases). V gave up 3 bases and J gave up 5 bases, with 9 bases separating them. CDR3 length: 13 residues. Germline loops: CDR1 SGHTS, CDR2 YDEGEE. CDR3 nucleotides: TGTGCCAGCAGCTGGGGGGGCCACAATGAGCAGTTCTTC. Its protein is CASSWGGHNEQFF.

This clonotype has only a few counts. The gene calls are TRBV7-2 and TRBJ2-7; D not resolved. CDR1 and CDR2 (germline): SGHTA, FQGNSA. V was cut by 2 bases and J by 6 bases, with 11 bases left in between. The CDR3 is 13 amino acids. The CDR3 loop reads CASSLQGNREQYF. The CDR3 region has the DNA TGTGCCAGCAGCTTACAAGGGAATCGCGAGCAGTACTTC.

The chain joins TRBV4-3 to TRBJ1-1, with D possibly TRBD1 on 5 matching bases. Germline V CDR1 and CDR2: LGHNA, YSLEER. CDR3 size: 15 residues. V lost 0 bases and J lost 10, with 18 bases in between. DNA of the CDR3: TGCGCCAGCAGCCAAGATATTTCGGGGGAGTCTCTAGCTTTCTTT. Its protein product is CASSQDISGESLAFF.

The sample holds many counts of this clonotype. The rearrangement uses TRBV12-3 or TRBV12-4 and TRBJ2-2, with 7 bases identical to TRBD1. The CDR3 sequence is 14 residues long. Germline trimming cut 11 bases from V and 7 bases from J; bases unmatched to any gene: 13. The CDR3 sequence is CAGYSRGPNGELFF. For the CDR3, the DNA is TGTGCCGGCTACTCTAGGGGGCCTAACGGGGAGCTGTTTTTT.

This clonotype has a count of ten or more. The V gene is TRBV3-1, the J gene TRBJ1-5; 7 bases align to TRBD1. The V gene's germline CDR1 is LGHDT and CDR2 YNNKEL (reference sequence). The CDR3 is 14 amino acids. V gave up 5 bases and J gave up 6 bases; unmatched junction bases: 7. The chain's CDR3 is CASSYGQAGQPQHF. CDR3 in DNA: TGTGCCAGCAGCTACGGACAGGCGGGTCAGCCCCAGCATTTT.

The chain couples TRBV7-2 to TRBJ2-5, with D maybe TRBD1 (5 bases). CDR1 and CDR2 (germline): SGHTA, FQGNSA. V was shortened by 0 bases and J by 2 bases, with 13 bases between the two germline ends. This CDR3 region has 16 residues. CDR3 protein: CASSLAGQGLQETQYF. For the CDR3, the DNA is TGTGCCAGCAGCTTAGCCGGGCAGGGCCTACAAGAGACCCAGTACTTC.

V usage is TRBV25-1 and J usage is TRBJ1-4; no clear D gene. Trimming removed 8 bases at V and 8 bases at J, with 12 bases between. This CDR3 contains 12 residues. Germline assignment: CDR1 MGHDK and CDR2 SYGVNS. CDR3 amino acids: CASSPIGEKLFF. The CDR3 DNA is TGTGCCAGCTCGCCGATCGGGGAAAAACTGTTTTTT.

This clonotype was seen only a few times. The CDR3 sequence: CASSITQSQPQHF. The CDR3 nucleotides are TGTGCCAGTAGTATCACGCAGTCGCAGCCCCAGCATTTT. J is TRBJ1-5 and V is TRBV19; D remains unclear. V lost 3 bases and J lost 7, with 10 bases in between. CDR1 and CDR2 from the germline V gene are LNHDA and SQIVND (reference sequence). The CDR3 has 13 residues.

This clonotype appeared once. This rearrangement joins TRBV9 to TRBJ2-1, with D unclear. The V gene lost 3 bases and the J gene lost 7 bases, with 14 bases spanning the gap. CDR1 is SGDLS, CDR2 YYNGEE, per germline. The CDR3 has 14 amino acids. Written as DNA, the CDR3 is TGTGCCAGCAGCGCTCGGTTGGGGAATAATGAGCAGTTCTTC. Translating it yields CASSARLGNNEQFF.

The V and J genes are TRBV10-1 and TRBJ2-1; D is possibly TRBD1 (5 bases). Germline CDR1 reads WNHNN; CDR2 reads SYGVQD (reference sequence). The CDR3 length is 14 residues. Trimming shortened V by 6 bases and J by 9 bases, and 18 bases separated the two germline ends. The CDR3 coding sequence is TGCGCCAGCAGAGCAGGGTTTTTGGGTAGTGAGCAGTTCTTC. Its protein product is CASRAGFLGSEQFF.